Detailed here is one T cell receptor beta chain. Antigen: not known. Other DNA sequences of this sample code for an identical CDR3. The data were taken from a study of cytomegalovirus exposure and HLA in healthy donors. Study overall: In a later analysis, it was reported that the 120 or so validation repertoires had been produced on the same platform as the roughly 700 repertoires belonging to the first cohort.

Study-level results: Reports showed the classifier diagnosing cytomegalovirus status with high specificity and sensitivity. Cytomegalovirus association was assigned to about 150 TCR beta chains. Despite most TCR sequences being rare, some public TCRs occurred in many donors.

Germline loops: CDR1 MNHEY, CDR2 SMNVEV (reference sequence). CDR3 length equals 13 residues. V lost 5 bases and J lost 2; bases outside the gene matches: 3. Sequenced by immunoSEQ multiplex PCR; TCRdb stores in-frame clones only, minus some. The profile shows some 310,000 clones, over 75% of them singletons. Sequencing used PBMCs. The sequence was obtained from a man aged 25-45 years in good health and CMV-seronegative. The chain links TRBV27 to TRBJ2-7, with 7 nucleotides matching TRBD1. The CDR3 nucleotides read TGTGCCAGCAGTCGGGACAGTACCTACGAGCAGTACTTC. Translated, it gives CASSRDSTYEQYF.